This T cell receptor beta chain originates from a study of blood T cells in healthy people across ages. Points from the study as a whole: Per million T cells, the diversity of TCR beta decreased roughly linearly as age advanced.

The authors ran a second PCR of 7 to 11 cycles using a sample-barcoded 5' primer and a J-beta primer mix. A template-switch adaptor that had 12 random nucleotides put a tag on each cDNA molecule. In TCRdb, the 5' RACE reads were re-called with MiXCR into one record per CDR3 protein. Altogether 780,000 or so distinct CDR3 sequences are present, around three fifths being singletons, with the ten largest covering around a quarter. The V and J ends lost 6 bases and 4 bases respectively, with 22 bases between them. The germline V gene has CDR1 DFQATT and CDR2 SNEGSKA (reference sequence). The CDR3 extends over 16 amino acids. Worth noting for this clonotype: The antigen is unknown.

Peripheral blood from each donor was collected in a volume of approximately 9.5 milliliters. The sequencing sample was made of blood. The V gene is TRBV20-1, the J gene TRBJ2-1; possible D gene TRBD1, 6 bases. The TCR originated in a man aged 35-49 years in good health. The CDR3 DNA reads TGCAGTGCCCCCCGTAGAGACAGGACCGTATACAATGAGCAGTTCTTC. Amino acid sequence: CSAPRRDRTVYNEQFF.